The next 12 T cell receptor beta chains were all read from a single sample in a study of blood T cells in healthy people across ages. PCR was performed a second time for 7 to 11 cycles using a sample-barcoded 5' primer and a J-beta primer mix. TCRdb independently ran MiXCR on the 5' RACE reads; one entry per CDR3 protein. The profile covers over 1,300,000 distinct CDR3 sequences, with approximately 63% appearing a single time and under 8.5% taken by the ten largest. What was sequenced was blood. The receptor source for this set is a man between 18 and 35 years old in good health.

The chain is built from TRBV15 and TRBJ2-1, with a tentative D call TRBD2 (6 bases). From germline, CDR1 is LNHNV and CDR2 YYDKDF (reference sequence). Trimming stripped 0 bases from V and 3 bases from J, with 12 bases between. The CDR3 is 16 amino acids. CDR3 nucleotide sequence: TGTGCCACCAGCAGAGATGACGGGAGTATCTACAATGAGCAGTTCTTC. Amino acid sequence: CATSRDDGSIYNEQFF.

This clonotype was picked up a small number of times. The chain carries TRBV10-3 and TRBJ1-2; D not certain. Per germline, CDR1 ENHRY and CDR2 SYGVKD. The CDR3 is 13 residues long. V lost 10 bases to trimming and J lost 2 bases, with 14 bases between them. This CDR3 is CATQQEPNYGYTF. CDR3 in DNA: TGTGCCACTCAGCAAGAGCCCAACTATGGCTACACCTTC.

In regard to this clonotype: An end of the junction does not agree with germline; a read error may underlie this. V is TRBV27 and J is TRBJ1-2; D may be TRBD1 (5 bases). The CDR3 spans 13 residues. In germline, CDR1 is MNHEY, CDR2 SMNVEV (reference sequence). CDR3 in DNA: TGTGCCTGCAGTTTTGGGGCCTCCTATGGCTACACCTTC. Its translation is CACSFGASYGYTF.

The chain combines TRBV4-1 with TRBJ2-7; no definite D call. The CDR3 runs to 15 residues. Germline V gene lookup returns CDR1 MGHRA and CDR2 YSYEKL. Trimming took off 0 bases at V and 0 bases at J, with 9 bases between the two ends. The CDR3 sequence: CASSQDPGVSYEQYF. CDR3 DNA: TGCGCCAGCAGCCAAGATCCAGGCGTCTCCTACGAGCAGTACTTC.

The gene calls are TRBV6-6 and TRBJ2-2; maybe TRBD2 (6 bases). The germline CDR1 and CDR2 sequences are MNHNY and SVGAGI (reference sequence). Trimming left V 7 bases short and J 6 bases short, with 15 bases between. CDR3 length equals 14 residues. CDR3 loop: CASTAGLVSGELFF. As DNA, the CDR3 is TGTGCCAGCACTGCGGGGTTGGTGTCCGGGGAGCTGTTTTTT.

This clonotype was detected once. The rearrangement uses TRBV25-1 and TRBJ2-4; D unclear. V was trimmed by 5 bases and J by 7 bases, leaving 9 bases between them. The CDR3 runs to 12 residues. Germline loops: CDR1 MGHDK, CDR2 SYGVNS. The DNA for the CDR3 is TGTGCCAGCAGTTTTTCAGGCAACATTCAGTACTTC. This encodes CASSFSGNIQYF.

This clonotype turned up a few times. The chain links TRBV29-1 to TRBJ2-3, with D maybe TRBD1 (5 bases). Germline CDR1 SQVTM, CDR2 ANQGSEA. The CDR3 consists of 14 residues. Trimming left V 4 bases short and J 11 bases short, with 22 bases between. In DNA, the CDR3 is TGCAGCGTTGGGCGTCCTGGTATTAACACAGGGCAGTATTTT. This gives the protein CSVGRPGINTGQYF.

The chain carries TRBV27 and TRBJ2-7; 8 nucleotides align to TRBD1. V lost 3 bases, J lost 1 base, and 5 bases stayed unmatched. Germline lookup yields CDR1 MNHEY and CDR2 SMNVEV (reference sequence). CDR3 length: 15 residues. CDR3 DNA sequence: TGTGCCAGCAGTTTTCAGGACAGGGTATCCTACGAGCAGTACTTC. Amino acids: CASSFQDRVSYEQYF.

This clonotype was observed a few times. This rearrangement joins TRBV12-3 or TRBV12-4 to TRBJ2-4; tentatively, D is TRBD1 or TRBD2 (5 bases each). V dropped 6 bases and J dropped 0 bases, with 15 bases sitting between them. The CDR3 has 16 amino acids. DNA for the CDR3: TGTGCCAGCAGCTCTTCGGGGCTCTTAGCCAAAAACATTCAGTACTTC. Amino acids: CASSSSGLLAKNIQYF.

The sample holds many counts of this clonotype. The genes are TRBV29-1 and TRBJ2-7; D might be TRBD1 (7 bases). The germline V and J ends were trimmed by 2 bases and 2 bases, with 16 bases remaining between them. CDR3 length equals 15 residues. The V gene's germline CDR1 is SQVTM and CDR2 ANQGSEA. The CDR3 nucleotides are TGCAGCGTTGAAAGGCGCCAGGGGGGTCCCTACGAGCAGTACTTC. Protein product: CSVERRQGGPYEQYF.

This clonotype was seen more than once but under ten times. In DNA form, the CDR3 reads TGTGCCAGCACCTCACCAGGCAGCTTGCGGTATGGCTACACCTTC. Protein product: CASTSPGSLRYGYTF. The V and J genes are TRBV27 and TRBJ1-2; D call uncertain. The CDR3 runs to 15 residues. Trimming stripped 7 bases from V and 5 bases from J, with 20 bases between. CDR1 is MNHEY, CDR2 SMNVEV, per germline (reference sequence).

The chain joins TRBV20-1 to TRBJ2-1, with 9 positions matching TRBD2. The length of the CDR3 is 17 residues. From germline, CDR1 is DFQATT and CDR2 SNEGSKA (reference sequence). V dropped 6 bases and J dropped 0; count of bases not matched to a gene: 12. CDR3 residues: CSASWLAGTFSYNEQFF. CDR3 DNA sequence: TGCAGTGCCAGCTGGCTAGCGGGAACCTTCTCCTACAATGAGCAGTTCTTC.